Following are 20 T cell receptor beta chains from one sample sequenced in a study of CD8 T cells in Susac syndrome. Random hexamers were used to reverse transcribe the RNA input (about 0.45 to 1 ug). TCRdb called the immunoSEQ multiplex PCR reads again in MiXCR, with one record for every CDR3 protein. The sample has around 95,000 distinct CDR3 sequences, about 96% seen once. The sequenced material came from CD8+ T cells from PBMCs. The receptor source for this set is a human donor with Susac syndrome.

This chain joins TRBV12-3 or TRBV12-4 and TRBJ1-2; 8 bases match TRBD1. The CDR3 consists of 13 residues. V lost 2 bases and J lost 10; bases outside the gene matches: 6. The CDR3 spells CASSLRTGYDYTF. The CDR3 DNA is TGTGCCAGCAGTTTAAGGACAGGGTACGACTACACCTTC.

The chain couples TRBV29-1 to TRBJ1-2; TRBD1 matches 9 bases. The CDR3 runs 14 residues. J lost 3 bases, V lost 0 bases, and 2 bases had no gene match. Germline CDR1 is SQVTM and CDR2 is ANQGSEA. The CDR3 protein is CSVEDWTGDYGYTF. The CDR3 bases are TGCAGCGTTGAAGACTGGACAGGGGACTATGGCTACACCTTC.

There are a few counts of this clonotype. The J gene is TRBJ1-1, the V gene TRBV12-3 or TRBV12-4; D gene ambiguous. Trimming took 1 base from V and 6 from J, leaving 6 bases between them. The CDR3 covers 12 residues. As DNA, the CDR3 is TGTGCCAGCAGTTTAGGTAATGCTGAAGCTTTCTTT. Translated, it gives CASSLGNAEAFF.

The DNA for the CDR3 is TGTGCCAGCAGCCGCAGTCCTAAGGAAGAGCAGTACTTC. It translates to CASSRSPKEEQYF. The chain employs TRBV14 and TRBJ2-7; unclear D gene. CDR1 and CDR2 from the germline V gene are SGHDN and FVKESK. This CDR3 has 13 residues. V gave up 4 bases and J gave up 7 bases, with 14 bases separating them.

This chain joins TRBV18 and TRBJ1-1; the D is unclear. The V gene's germline CDR1 is KGHSH and CDR2 LQKENI. V lost 2 bases and J lost 3, with 7 bases in between. This CDR3 has 13 residues. As DNA, the CDR3 is TGTGCCAGCTCACCATTGAGGGACACTGAAGCTTTCTTT. This translates into CASSPLRDTEAFF.

The rearrangement links TRBV12-3 or TRBV12-4 to TRBJ2-1, with 8 bases aligning to TRBD2. CDR3 size: 13 residues. V lost 8 bases to trimming and J lost 5 bases; unmatched junction nucleotides: 5. CDR3 nucleotides: TGTGCCAGCGGTAGCGGGGTTAACAATGAGCAGTTCTTC. Translation gives CASGSGVNNEQFF.

This clonotype appeared once. This chain links TRBV15 with TRBJ2-7; D remains unclear. The CDR3 contains 12 residues. Trimming shortened V by 1 base and J by 10 bases, and 11 bases separated the two germline ends. Germline V gene data show CDR1 as LNHNV and CDR2 as YYDKDF (reference sequence). DNA of the CDR3: TGTGCCACCAGCAGAGTGGCAGCCCCTCAGTACTTC. This encodes CATSRVAAPQYF.

The chain joins TRBV3-1 to TRBJ2-1, with 8 positions matching TRBD2. In germline, CDR1 is LGHDT, CDR2 YNNKEL (reference sequence). The ends lost 0 bases at V and 0 bases at J; junction bases unmatched: 7. The CDR3 is 18 amino acids. CDR3 sequence: CASSQDAREAGSYNEQFF. The CDR3 DNA reads as TGTGCCAGCAGCCAAGACGCGCGGGAGGCTGGCTCCTACAATGAGCAGTTCTTC.

The DNA of the CDR3 is TGCAGCGTTGGCCCGGGGAGCGGGTACGAGCAGTACTTC. This sequence encodes CSVGPGSGYEQYF. The chain carries TRBV29-1 and TRBJ2-7; a weak D match, TRBD2 (6 bases). Germline V gene lookup returns CDR1 SQVTM and CDR2 ANQGSEA. The CDR3 is 13 amino acids. The germline V and J ends were trimmed by 4 bases and 4 bases, with 14 bases remaining between them.

The chain joins TRBV29-1 to TRBJ2-1, with 7 positions matching TRBD2. CDR3 length: 16 residues. Germline assignment: CDR1 SQVTM and CDR2 ANQGSEA. With V trimmed by 2 bases and J by 4 bases, 11 bases remained unmatched. The chain's CDR3 is CSVESPQRDRYNEQFF. The CDR3 DNA reads TGCAGCGTTGAATCCCCCCAGCGGGATAGATACAATGAGCAGTTCTTC.

The chain joins TRBV13 to TRBJ1-2; no clear D. Germline CDR1 reads PRHDT; CDR2 reads FYEKMQ (reference sequence). V shed 5 bases and J shed 3 bases, with 13 bases lying between them. This CDR3 spans 14 amino acids. This CDR3 is CASSPGLTDYGYTF. The CDR3 DNA is TGTGCCAGCAGCCCGGGCCTCACAGACTATGGCTACACCTTC.

The V and J genes are TRBV18 and TRBJ2-5; 13 nucleotides line up with TRBD2. Germline V lookup: CDR1 KGHSH, CDR2 LQKENI. With V trimmed by 2 bases and J by 3 bases, 0 bases remained unmatched. This CDR3 region has 15 residues. In nucleotides, the CDR3 is TGTGCCAGCTCACCAGGACTAGCGGGAGAAGAGACCCAGTACTTC. Its translation: CASSPGLAGEETQYF.

This clonotype was recorded only once. The gene calls are TRBV2 and TRBJ2-5, with D uncertain. The CDR3 extends over 13 amino acids. The V gene lost 3 bases and the J gene lost 6 bases, with 11 bases spanning the gap. In germline, CDR1 is SNHLY, CDR2 FYNNEI. CDR3 nucleotides: TGTGCCAGCAGTGACTACCATCGGAAGACCCAGTACTTC. Translated, it gives CASSDYHRKTQYF. Complete variable domain (other parts from reference TRBV2 and TRBJ2-5): EPEVTQTPSHQVTQMGQEVILRCVPISNHLYFYWYRQILGQKVEFLVSFYNNEISEKSEIFDDQFSVERPDGSNFTLKIRSTKLEDSAMYFCASSDYHRKTQYFGPGTRLLVL.

The chain uses TRBV19 and TRBJ1-1; no clear D. Germline V CDR1 and CDR2: LNHDA, SQIVND (reference sequence). The CDR3 is 13 residues long. V shed 6 bases and J shed 0 bases, with 8 bases lying between them. The DNA for the CDR3 is TGTGCCAGTAGATCGGGGTTGAACACTGAAGCTTTCTTT. It specifies CASRSGLNTEAFF. Filled out from reference TRBV19 and TRBJ1-1, the complete variable domain reads DGGITQSPKYLFRKEGQNVTLSCEQNLNHDAMYWYRQDPGQGLRLIYYSQIVNDFQKGDIAEGYSVSREKKESFPLTVTSAQKNPTAFYLCASRSGLNTEAFFGQGTRLTVV.

V and J are TRBV4-1 and TRBJ1-2; D uncertain. V lost 6 bases and J lost 2, with 10 bases in between. CDR1 is MGHRA, CDR2 YSYEKL, per germline. The CDR3 has 13 residues. CDR3 in DNA: TGCGCCAGCAGGTCGACGGTCAACTATGGCTACACCTTC. As protein: CASRSTVNYGYTF.

The chain recombines TRBV5-6 with TRBJ2-1; 10 bases map to TRBD1. J gave up 8 bases and V 0 bases, and 8 bases lay outside the gene matches. The CDR3 has 16 residues. CDR1 is SGHDT, CDR2 YYEEEE, per germline. In nucleotides, the CDR3 is TGTGCCAGCAGCTTGGTAATTGTCGGGACAGGGGATGAGCAGTTCTTC. Translating it yields CASSLVIVGTGDEQFF. The complete variable domain, with remaining parts taken from reference TRBV5-6 and TRBJ2-1, reads DAGVTQSPTHLIKTRGQQVTLRCSPKSGHDTVSWYQQALGQGPQFIFQYYEEEERQRGNFPDRFSGHQFPNYSSELNVNALLLGDSALYLCASSLVIVGTGDEQFFGPGTRLTVL.

In this sample, this clonotype turned up once. The genes are TRBV7-9 and TRBJ2-5; D ambiguous. The germline CDR1 and CDR2 sequences are SEHNR and FQNEAQ (reference sequence). V dropped 5 bases and J dropped 5 bases, with 6 bases sitting between them. The CDR3 contains 11 residues. The CDR3 sequence is CASSPWETQYF. CDR3 sequence (DNA): TGTGCCAGCAGCCCCTGGGAGACCCAGTACTTC.

The V and J genes are TRBV12-3 or TRBV12-4 and TRBJ2-1; 11 nucleotides align to TRBD1. The CDR3 is made up of 15 amino acids. With 6 bases clipped from V and 9 bases from J, the junction kept 10 bases outside the gene matches. The CDR3 sequence is CASSMMDRGRGEQFF. The CDR3 DNA is TGTGCCAGCAGCATGATGGACAGGGGGCGGGGTGAGCAGTTCTTC.

V gene TRBV7-9 combines with J gene TRBJ1-2, with D unclear. There are 13 residues in the CDR3. The germline gives CDR1 SEHNR, CDR2 FQNEAQ (reference sequence). V lost 5 bases and J 8 bases, leaving 15 bases between the germline ends. The CDR3, as DNA: TGTGCCAGCAGCGAAGAGGGCGTACGGGGCTACACCTTC. Amino acids: CASSEEGVRGYTF.

V usage is TRBV20-1 and J usage is TRBJ2-3; 7 bases map to TRBD2. This CDR3 has 11 residues. The V gene end was trimmed by 1 base and the J gene end by 9 bases; junction bases not matched to a gene: 1. Germline V gene lookup returns CDR1 DFQATT and CDR2 SNEGSKA (reference sequence). The CDR3 here is CSARGEGTQYF. The CDR3 coding sequence is TGCAGTGCTAGAGGGGAGGGAACGCAGTATTTT.